This TCR beta chain was profiled in a study of patients and donors after allogeneic stem cell transplantation. Trimming pared 5 bases from V and 2 bases from J, leaving 10 bases between. Germline V gene sequence: CDR1 SGHVS, CDR2 FNYEAQ. The length of the CDR3 is 14 residues. One entry per CDR3 protein results from TCRdb running MiXCR on the RT-PCR reads. Of about a million distinct CDR3 sequences listed, about a sixth are singletons. The chain has TRBV7-6 and TRBJ1-3; D unresolved. The TCR originated in a human donor who was either an allogeneic HSCT recipient or a stem cell or donor lymphocyte infusion donor (not recorded which). It is not recorded whose cells these are; they may come from a transplant donor. The specimen sequenced was blood, either unsorted or a sorted T cell fraction (not recorded which). CDR3 sequence reads: CASSPLGTGNTIYF. The CDR3 DNA is TGTGCCAGCAGCCCATTGGGCACTGGAAACACCATATATTTT.